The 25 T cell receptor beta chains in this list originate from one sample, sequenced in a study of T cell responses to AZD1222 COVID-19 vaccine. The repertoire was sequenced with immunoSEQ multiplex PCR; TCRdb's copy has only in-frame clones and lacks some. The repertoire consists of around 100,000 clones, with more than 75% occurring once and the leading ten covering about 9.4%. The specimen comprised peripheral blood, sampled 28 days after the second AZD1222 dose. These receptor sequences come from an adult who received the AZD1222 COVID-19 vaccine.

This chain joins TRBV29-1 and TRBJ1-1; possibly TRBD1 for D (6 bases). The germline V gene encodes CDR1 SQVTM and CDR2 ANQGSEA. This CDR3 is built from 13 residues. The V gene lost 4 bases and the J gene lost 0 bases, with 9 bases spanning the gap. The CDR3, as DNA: TGCAGCGTTGTGGGGGGGCTGAACACTGAAGCTTTCTTT. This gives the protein CSVVGGLNTEAFF.

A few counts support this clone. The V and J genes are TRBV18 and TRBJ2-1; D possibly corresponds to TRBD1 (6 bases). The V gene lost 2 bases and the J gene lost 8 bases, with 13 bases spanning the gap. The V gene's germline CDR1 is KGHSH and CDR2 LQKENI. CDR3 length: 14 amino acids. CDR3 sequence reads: CASSPDSGVHEQFF. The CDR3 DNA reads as TGTGCCAGCTCACCAGACTCAGGGGTCCATGAGCAGTTCTTC.

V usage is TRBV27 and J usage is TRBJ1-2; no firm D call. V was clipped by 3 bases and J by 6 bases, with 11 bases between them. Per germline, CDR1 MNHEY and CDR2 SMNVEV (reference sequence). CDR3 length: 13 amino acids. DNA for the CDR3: TGTGCCAGCAGTTTTTCGGGGTCGAATGGCTACACCTTC. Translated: CASSFSGSNGYTF.

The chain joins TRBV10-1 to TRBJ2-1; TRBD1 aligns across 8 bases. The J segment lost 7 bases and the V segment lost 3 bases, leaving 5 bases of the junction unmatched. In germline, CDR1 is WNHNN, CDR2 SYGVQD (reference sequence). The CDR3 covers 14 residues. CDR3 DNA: TGCGCCAGCAGTGACGCCAGGGGGCGGAATGAGCAGTTCTTC. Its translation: CASSDARGRNEQFF.

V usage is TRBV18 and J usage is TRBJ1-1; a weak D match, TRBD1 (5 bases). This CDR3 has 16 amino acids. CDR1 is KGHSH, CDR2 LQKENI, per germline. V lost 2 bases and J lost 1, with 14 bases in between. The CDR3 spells CASSPRPGLKNTEAFF. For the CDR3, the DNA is TGTGCCAGCTCACCAAGGCCAGGGTTAAAGAACACTGAAGCTTTCTTT.

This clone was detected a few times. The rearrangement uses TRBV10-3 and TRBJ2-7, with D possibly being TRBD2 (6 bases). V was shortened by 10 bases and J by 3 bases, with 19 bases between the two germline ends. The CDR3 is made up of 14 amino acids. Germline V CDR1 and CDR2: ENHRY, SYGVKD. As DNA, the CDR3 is TGTGCCACCGGTGACACTAGGGGAGGCTACGAGCAGTACTTC. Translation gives CATGDTRGGYEQYF.

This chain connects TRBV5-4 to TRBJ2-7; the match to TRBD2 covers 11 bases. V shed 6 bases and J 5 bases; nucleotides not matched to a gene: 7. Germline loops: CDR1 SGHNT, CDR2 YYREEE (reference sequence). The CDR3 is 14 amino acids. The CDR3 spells CASTPSGGIDEQYF. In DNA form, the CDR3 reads TGTGCCAGCACCCCTAGCGGGGGGATCGACGAGCAGTACTTC.

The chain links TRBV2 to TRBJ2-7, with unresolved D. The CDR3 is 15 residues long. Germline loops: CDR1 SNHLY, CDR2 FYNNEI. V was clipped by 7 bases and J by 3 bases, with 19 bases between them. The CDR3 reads CASNGPDAQNYEQYF. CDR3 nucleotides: TGTGCCAGCAACGGTCCGGACGCACAGAACTACGAGCAGTACTTC. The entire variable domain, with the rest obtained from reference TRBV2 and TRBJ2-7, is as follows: EPEVTQTPSHQVTQMGQEVILRCVPISNHLYFYWYRQILGQKVEFLVSFYNNEISEKSEIFDDQFSVERPDGSNFTLKIRSTKLEDSAMYFCASNGPDAQNYEQYFGPGTRLTVT.

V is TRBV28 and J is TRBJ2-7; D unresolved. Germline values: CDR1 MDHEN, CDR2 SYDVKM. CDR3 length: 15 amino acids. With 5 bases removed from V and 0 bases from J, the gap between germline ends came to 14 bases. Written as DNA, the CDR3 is TGTGCCAGCAGTGTACTGTCAGCCAACTCCTACGAGCAGTACTTC. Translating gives CASSVLSANSYEQYF.

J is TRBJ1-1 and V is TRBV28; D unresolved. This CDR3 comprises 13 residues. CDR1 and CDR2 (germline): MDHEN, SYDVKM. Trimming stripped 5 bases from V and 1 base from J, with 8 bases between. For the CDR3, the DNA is TGTGCCAGCAGTACCCCAGGGAACACTGAAGCTTTCTTT. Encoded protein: CASSTPGNTEAFF.

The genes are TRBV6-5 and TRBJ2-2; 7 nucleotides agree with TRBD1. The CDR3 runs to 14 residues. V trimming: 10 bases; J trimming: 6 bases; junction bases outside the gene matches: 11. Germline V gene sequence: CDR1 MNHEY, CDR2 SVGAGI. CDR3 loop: CATQTGDRAGELFF. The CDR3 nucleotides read TGTGCCACCCAAACAGGGGATAGAGCCGGGGAGCTGTTTTTT.

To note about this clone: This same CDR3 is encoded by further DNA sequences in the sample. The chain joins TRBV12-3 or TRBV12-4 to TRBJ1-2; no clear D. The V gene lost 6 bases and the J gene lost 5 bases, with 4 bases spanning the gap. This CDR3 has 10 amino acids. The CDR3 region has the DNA TGTGCCAGCAGAGGGTATGGCTACACCTTC. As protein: CASRGYGYTF.

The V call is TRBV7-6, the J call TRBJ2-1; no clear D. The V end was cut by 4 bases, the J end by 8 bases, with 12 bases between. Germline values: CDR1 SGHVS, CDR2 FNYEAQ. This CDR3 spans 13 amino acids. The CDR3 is CASSSGLKDEQFF. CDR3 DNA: TGTGCCAGCAGCTCCGGCCTGAAGGATGAGCAGTTCTTC.

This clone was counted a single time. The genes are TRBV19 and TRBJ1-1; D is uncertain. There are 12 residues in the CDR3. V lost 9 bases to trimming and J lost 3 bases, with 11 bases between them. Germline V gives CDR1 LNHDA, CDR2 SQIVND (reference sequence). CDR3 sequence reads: CASPSSDTEAFF. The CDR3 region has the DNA TGTGCCAGCCCCAGTTCGGACACTGAAGCTTTCTTT.

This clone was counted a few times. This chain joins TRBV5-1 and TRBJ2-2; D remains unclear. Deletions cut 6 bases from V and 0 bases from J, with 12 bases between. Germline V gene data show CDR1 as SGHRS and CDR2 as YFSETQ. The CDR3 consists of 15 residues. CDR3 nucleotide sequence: TGCGCCAGCAAGTGGACGGTCGCGAACACCGGGGAGCTGTTTTTT. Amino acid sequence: CASKWTVANTGELFF.

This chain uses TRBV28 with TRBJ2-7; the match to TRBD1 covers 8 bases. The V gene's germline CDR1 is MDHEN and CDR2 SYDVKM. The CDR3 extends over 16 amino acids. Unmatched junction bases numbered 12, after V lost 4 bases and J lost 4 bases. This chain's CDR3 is CASSSEGAGGIYEQYF. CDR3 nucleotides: TGTGCCAGCAGTTCTGAAGGGGCAGGGGGCATTTACGAGCAGTACTTC.

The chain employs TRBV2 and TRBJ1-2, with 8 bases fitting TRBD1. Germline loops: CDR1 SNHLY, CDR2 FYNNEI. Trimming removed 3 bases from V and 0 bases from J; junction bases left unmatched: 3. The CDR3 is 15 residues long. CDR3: CASSEVQGANYGYTF. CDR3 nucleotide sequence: TGTGCCAGCAGTGAGGTACAGGGGGCTAACTATGGCTACACCTTC.

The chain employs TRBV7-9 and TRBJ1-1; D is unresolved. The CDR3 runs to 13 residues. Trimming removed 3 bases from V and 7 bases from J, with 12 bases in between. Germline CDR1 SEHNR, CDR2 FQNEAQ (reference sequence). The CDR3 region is CASSFAQTSEAFF. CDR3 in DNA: TGTGCCAGCAGCTTCGCACAGACAAGTGAAGCTTTCTTT.

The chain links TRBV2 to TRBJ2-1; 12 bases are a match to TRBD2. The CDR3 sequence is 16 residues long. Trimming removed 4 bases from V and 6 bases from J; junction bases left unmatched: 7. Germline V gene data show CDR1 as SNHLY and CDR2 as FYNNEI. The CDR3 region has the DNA TGTGCCAGCAGTGGGTCTAGCGGGGGGGAAGTCAATGAGCAGTTCTTC. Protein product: CASSGSSGGEVNEQFF.

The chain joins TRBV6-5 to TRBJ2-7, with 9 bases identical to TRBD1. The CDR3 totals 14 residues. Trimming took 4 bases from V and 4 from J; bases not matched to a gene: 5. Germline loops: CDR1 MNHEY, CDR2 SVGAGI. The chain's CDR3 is CASSSPGQGYEQYF. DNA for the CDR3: TGTGCCAGCAGTTCGCCGGGACAGGGTTACGAGCAGTACTTC.

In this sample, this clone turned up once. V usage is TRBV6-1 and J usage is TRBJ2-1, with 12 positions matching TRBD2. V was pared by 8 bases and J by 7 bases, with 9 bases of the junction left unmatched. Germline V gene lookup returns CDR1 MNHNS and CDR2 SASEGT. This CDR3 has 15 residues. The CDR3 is CASLPTSGSINEQFF. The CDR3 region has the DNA TGTGCCAGCCTTCCGACTAGCGGGAGCATAAATGAGCAGTTCTTC.

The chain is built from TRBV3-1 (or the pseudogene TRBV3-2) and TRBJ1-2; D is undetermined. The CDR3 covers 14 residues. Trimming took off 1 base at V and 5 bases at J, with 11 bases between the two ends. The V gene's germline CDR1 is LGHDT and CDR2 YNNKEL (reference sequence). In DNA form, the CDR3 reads TGTGCCAGCAGCCAAGTGAAAGAGAGTTATGGCTACACCTTC. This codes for CASSQVKESYGYTF.

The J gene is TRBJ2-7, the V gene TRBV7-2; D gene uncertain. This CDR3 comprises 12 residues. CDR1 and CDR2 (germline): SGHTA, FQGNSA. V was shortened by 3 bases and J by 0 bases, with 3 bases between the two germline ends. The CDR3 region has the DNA TGTGCCAGCAGCTTTCCCTCCTACGAGCAGTACTTC. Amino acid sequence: CASSFPSYEQYF. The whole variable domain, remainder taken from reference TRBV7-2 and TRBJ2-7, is GAGVSQSPSNKVTEKGKDVELRCDPISGHTALYWYRQSLGQGLEFLIYFQGNSAPDKSGLPSDRFSAERTGGSVSTLTIQRTQQEDSAVYLCASSFPSYEQYFGPGTRLTVT.

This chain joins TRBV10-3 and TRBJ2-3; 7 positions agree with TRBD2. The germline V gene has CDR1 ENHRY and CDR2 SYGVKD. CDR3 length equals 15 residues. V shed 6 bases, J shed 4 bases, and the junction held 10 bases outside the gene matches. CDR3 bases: TGTGCCATCAGAGAGGGAGGGAACGAGGCAGATACGCAGTATTTT. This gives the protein CAIREGGNEADTQYF.

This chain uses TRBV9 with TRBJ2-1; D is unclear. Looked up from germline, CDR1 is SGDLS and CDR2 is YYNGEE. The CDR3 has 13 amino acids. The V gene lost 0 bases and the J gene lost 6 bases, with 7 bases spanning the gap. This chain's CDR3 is CASSVVGSNEQFF. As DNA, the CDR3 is TGTGCCAGCAGCGTAGTGGGATCCAATGAGCAGTTCTTC.